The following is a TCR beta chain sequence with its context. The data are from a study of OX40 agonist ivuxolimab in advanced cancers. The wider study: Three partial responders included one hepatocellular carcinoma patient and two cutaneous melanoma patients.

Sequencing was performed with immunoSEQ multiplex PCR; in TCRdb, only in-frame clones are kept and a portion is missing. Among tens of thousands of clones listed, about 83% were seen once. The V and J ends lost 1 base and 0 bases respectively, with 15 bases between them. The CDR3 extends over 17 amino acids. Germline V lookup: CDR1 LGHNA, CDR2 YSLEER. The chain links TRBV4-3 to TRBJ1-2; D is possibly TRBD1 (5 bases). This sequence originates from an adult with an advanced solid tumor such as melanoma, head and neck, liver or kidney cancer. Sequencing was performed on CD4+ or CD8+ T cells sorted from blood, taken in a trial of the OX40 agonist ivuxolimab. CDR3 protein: CASSQGDFSLANYGYTF. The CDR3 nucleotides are TGCGCCAGCAGCCAAGGGGACTTCAGTTTAGCTAACTATGGCTACACCTTC.